What follows describes a single T cell receptor beta chain. The data derive from a study of blood T cell repertoires in COVID-19. Looking at the study overall: From the United States, Italy and Spain came samples of acute and convalescent COVID-19.

The germline gives CDR1 SEHNR, CDR2 FQNEAQ (reference sequence). This CDR3 is 15 amino acids long. J lost 6 bases, V lost 1 base, and 8 bases had no gene match. Authors' processing steps: Quantification of nucleated cells was approximated via reference gene primer amplification. Some clones are missing from TCRdb's copy, which holds only in-frame ones; the method was immunoSEQ multiplex PCR. V, J and clone size reflect that table, while D and trimming were determined from the DNA. In the table there are 52,000 or so clones, approximately 80% of which are singletons. Input material: peripheral blood. The clonotype originates from a human donor in a cohort sampled during active or convalescent COVID-19. The chain carries TRBV7-9 and TRBJ1-2; TRBD1 agrees at 7 bases. CDR3 loop: CASSLVASGGHGYTF. CDR3 bases: TGTGCCAGCAGCTTAGTAGCCTCAGGGGGACATGGCTACACCTTC.